The clone carrying this T cell receptor (beta chain) came up a few times. These data originate in a study of beta chain features in type 1 diabetes. The isolated RNA, all of it, was reverse transcribed, so expressed TCRB transcripts were what got sequenced. Produced via immunoSEQ multiplex PCR; TCRdb's table is partial and in-frame only. The repertoire has roughly 450,000 clones, around 14% of them found once; the top ten carry under 0.04%. V dropped 6 bases and J dropped 0 bases, with 17 bases sitting between them. In germline, CDR1 is MGHRA, CDR2 YSYEKL. This CDR3 is 16 amino acids long. The V and J genes are TRBV4-1 and TRBJ1-1; D gene uncertain. Source material: naive CD4+ T cells from blood. This TCR derives from a young man in good health. This CDR3 is CASRPVGSLMNTEAFF. The CDR3 coding sequence is TGCGCCAGCAGGCCCGTGGGCAGCCTAATGAACACTGAAGCTTTCTTT.